The rows below give T cell receptor beta chains drawn from one sample of a study of beta chain features in type 1 diabetes. Libraries were prepared by immunoSEQ multiplex PCR; TCRdb keeps only in-frame clonotypes and omits some of them. In the table there are around 170,000 clones, 9% to 10% of which are singletons. Sequences were obtained from central memory CD4+ T cells from blood. The receptors stem from a woman younger than 45 with type 1 diabetes. Both conserved end residues are part of each CDR3. D genes are given only for firm matches. Some rows mark clone size as missing; the rest say once, few, many or name a class of expanded clone.

>TRBD2|-|TRBV5-1|TRBJ2-1
CASSPGLVPTYNEQFF
TGCGCCAGCAGTCCGGGACTAGTGCCAACCTACAATGAGCAGTTCTTC
>TRBD1|-|TRBV7-3|TRBJ1-2
CASSLQGAQSGYTF
TGTGCCAGCAGCTTACAGGGGGCGCAGAGTGGCTACACCTTC
>-|-|TRBV18|TRBJ1-1
CASSPMDRNTEAFF
TGTGCCAGCTCCCCCATGGACAGGAACACTGAAGCTTTCTTT
>-|-|TRBV6-4|TRBJ2-2
CASSKDSRDVGELFF
TGTGCCAGCAGTAAGGACAGCCGGGATGTCGGGGAGCTGTTTTTT
>TRBD2|-|TRBV18|TRBJ2-1
CASSPRTSGLTLYNEQFF
TGTGCCAGCTCACCGCGGACTAGCGGGCTGACATTATACAATGAGCAGTTCTTC
>TRBD1|-|TRBV6-6|TRBJ2-5
CASSDRGLKTQYF
TGTGCCAGCAGTGACAGGGGGCTTAAGACCCAGTACTTC
>TRBD1|-|TRBV25-1|TRBJ2-7
CASSKPGTGAYEQYF
TGTGCCAGCAGTAAGCCCGGGACAGGGGCCTACGAGCAGTACTTC
>-|few|TRBV14|TRBJ1-1
CASSPAAGETEAFF
TGTGCCAGCAGCCCCGCCGCAGGGGAGACTGAAGCTTTCTTT
>TRBD2|-|TRBV7-2|TRBJ2-2
CASRTGLMGNTGELFF
TGTGCCAGCCGGACGGGACTAATGGGGAACACCGGGGAGCTGTTTTTT
>-|-|TRBV29-1|TRBJ2-2
CSVAQGGGELFF
TGCAGCGTAGCTCAGGGGGGAGGGGAGCTGTTTTTT
>TRBD1|few|TRBV7-2|TRBJ1-1
CASSLFDLTGGTEAFF
TGTGCCAGCAGCTTATTTGATCTGACAGGGGGCACTGAAGCTTTCTTT
>TRBD1|once|TRBV11-2|TRBJ2-1
CASSLQGAYNEQFF
TGTGCCAGCAGCCTACAGGGGGCTTACAATGAGCAGTTCTTC
>-|-|TRBV7-2|TRBJ2-4
CASSADTRKNIQYF
TGTGCCAGCAGCGCGGACACCCGTAAAAACATTCAGTACTTC
>-|-|TRBV10-3|TRBJ2-1
CAISGTTIYNEQFF
TGTGCCATCAGTGGTACTACAATATACAATGAGCAGTTCTTC
>TRBD2|few|TRBV15|TRBJ2-5
CATSRASGSFEETQYF
TGTGCCACCAGCAGAGCCAGCGGGAGTTTTGAAGAGACCCAGTACTTC
>-|few|TRBV7-8|TRBJ2-3
CASSFLRNPGDTQYF
TGTGCCAGCAGCTTTCTTCGTAACCCAGGGGATACGCAGTATTTT
>-|-|TRBV18|TRBJ1-1
CASSPSGGDTEAFF
TGTGCCAGCTCACCGAGCGGGGGGGACACTGAAGCTTTCTTT
>TRBD2|-|TRBV4-1|TRBJ2-7
CASSQDPLAGGSYEQYF
TGCGCCAGCAGCCAAGATCCCCTAGCGGGAGGTTCCTACGAGCAGTACTTC
>-|-|TRBV2|TRBJ2-7
CASSENMEVSREQYF
TGTGCCAGCAGTGAAAATATGGAGGTTAGCCGCGAGCAGTACTTC
>-|few|TRBV5-4|TRBJ1-1
CASSLKSVNTEAFF
TGTGCCAGCAGCTTGAAATCGGTGAACACTGAAGCTTTCTTT
>-|few|TRBV25-1|TRBJ1-2
CASSDGRYGYTF
TGTGCCAGCAGTGATGGGCGCTATGGCTACACCTTC
>-|few|TRBV5-1|TRBJ2-7
CASSLIWETAYEQYF
TGCGCCAGCAGCTTGATTTGGGAGACCGCCTACGAGCAGTACTTC
>-|few|TRBV25-1|TRBJ1-2
CASSELTANYGYTF
TGTGCCAGCAGTGAATTGACAGCAAACTATGGCTACACCTTC
>-|-|TRBV27|TRBJ2-6
CASRGHSGANVLTF
TGTGCCAGTAGGGGACACTCTGGGGCCAACGTCCTGACTTTC
>-|few|TRBV7-2|TRBJ1-2
CASSSDRTVLSGYTF
TGTGCCAGCAGCTCAGACAGGACGGTTTTAAGTGGCTACACCTTC
>TRBD1|few|TRBV9|TRBJ2-6
CASSPRGTGANVLTF
TGTGCCAGCAGCCCCAGGGGGACTGGGGCCAACGTCCTGACTTTC
>-|-|TRBV9|TRBJ2-2
CASSVDGRAGELFF
TGTGCCAGCAGCGTAGACGGGAGAGCGGGGGAGCTGTTTTTT
>-|few|TRBV2|TRBJ2-6
CASTLSGANVLTF
TGTGCCAGCACCCTATCTGGGGCCAACGTCCTGACTTTC
>TRBD2|few|TRBV9|TRBJ2-4
CASSVEAGGLDIQYF
TGTGCCAGCAGCGTAGAAGCGGGAGGGTTAGACATTCAGTACTTC
>TRBD2|-|TRBV30|TRBJ2-7
CAWSLAAGQYEQYF
TGTGCCTGGAGTCTCGCAGCGGGGCAGTACGAGCAGTACTTC
>TRBD2|few|TRBV7-2|TRBJ2-7
CASSFPAGAREQYF
TGTGCCAGCAGCTTTCCAGCGGGAGCCCGAGAGCAGTACTTC
>-|-|TRBV6-5|TRBJ1-1
CASSMGAGNTEAFF
TGTGCCAGCAGTATGGGGGCCGGGAACACTGAAGCTTTCTTT
>TRBD1|few|TRBV18|TRBJ2-3
CASTQGTGTTDTQYF
TGTGCCAGCACCCAAGGGACAGGGACGACAGATACGCAGTATTTT
>TRBD2|few|TRBV30|TRBJ2-3
CAWSVSSGRVNTQYF
TGTGCCTGGAGTGTTTCTAGCGGGAGGGTAAATACGCAGTATTTT
>-|-|TRBV28|TRBJ1-3
CASSLRRVPSSGNTIYF
TGTGCCAGCAGTTTAAGGCGGGTCCCTAGCTCTGGAAACACCATATATTTT
>TRBD1|few|TRBV5-6|TRBJ1-1
CASSPPGQGSAETEAFF
TGTGCCAGCAGCCCCCCGGGACAGGGAAGCGCGGAGACTGAAGCTTTCTTT
>-|few|TRBV19|TRBJ1-5
CASSVQGPNQPQHF
TGTGCCAGTAGTGTACAGGGTCCGAATCAGCCCCAGCATTTT
>-|-|TRBV2|TRBJ1-5
CASTREGNQPQHF
TGTGCCAGCACGAGGGAGGGGAATCAGCCCCAGCATTTT
>-|-|TRBV5-4|TRBJ2-7
CASSFTGNGEQYF
TGTGCCAGCAGCTTCACAGGGAACGGCGAGCAGTACTTC
>-|few|TRBV29-1|TRBJ2-3
CSVDGLVADTQYF
TGCAGCGTTGACGGTTTGGTGGCAGATACGCAGTATTTT
>-|few|TRBV5-1|TRBJ1-5
CASSPTTGVRNQPQHF
TGCGCCAGCAGCCCTACTACGGGGGTTAGAAATCAGCCCCAGCATTTT
>-|few|TRBV7-9|TRBJ1-1
CASSLVGAGPEAFF
TGTGCCAGCAGCTTAGTAGGAGCGGGTCCTGAAGCTTTCTTT
>TRBD1|many|TRBV7-9|TRBJ1-2
CASSFGTGDGYTF
TGTGCCAGCAGCTTTGGGACAGGGGATGGCTACACCTTC
>-|-|TRBV19|TRBJ1-1
CASSRRPPGTEAFF
TGTGCCAGTAGTAGGCGGCCCCCGGGGACTGAAGCTTTCTTT
>-|-|TRBV30|TRBJ2-3
CAWVRGVDYTDTQYF
TGTGCCTGGGTCAGGGGAGTAGACTACACAGATACGCAGTATTTT
>-|few|TRBV4-2|TRBJ2-1
CASSQELVSRNEQFF
TGTGCCAGCAGCCAAGAACTAGTATCCAGGAATGAGCAGTTCTTC
>-|-|TRBV18|TRBJ2-7
CASSPSVGRGLDKQYF
TGTGCCAGCTCACCATCGGTAGGGCGGGGGCTGGACAAGCAGTACTTC
>TRBD1|few|TRBV28|TRBJ1-5
CASRTGADWDQPQHF
TGTGCCAGCAGGACAGGGGCTGATTGGGATCAGCCCCAGCATTTT
>-|-|TRBV11-2|TRBJ2-3
CASSPWTALSTDTQYF
TGTGCCAGCAGCCCTTGGACAGCCCTGAGCACAGATACGCAGTATTTT
>TRBD2|-|TRBV27|TRBJ2-2
CASSLDGRMPGELFF
TGTGCCAGCAGTTTAGACGGGAGGATGCCCGGGGAGCTGTTTTTT
>TRBD2|few|TRBV5-1|TRBJ2-7
CASSSGTSGPTQQYF
TGCGCCAGCAGCTCGGGGACTAGCGGGCCGACTCAGCAGTACTTC
>-|few|TRBV29-1|TRBJ2-1
CSVESRGGEQFF
TGCAGCGTTGAGTCCAGGGGCGGGGAGCAGTTCTTC
>-|few|TRBV4-2|TRBJ2-5
CASSQGEESDWVETQYF
TGTGCCAGCAGCCAAGGCGAGGAGAGCGATTGGGTAGAGACCCAGTACTTC